This passage covers 32 T cell receptor beta chains from one sample sequenced in a study of human T cells and chemical hapten exposure. Time point: pre-sensitization, week 0. Stated treatment: therapeutic diphenylcyclopropenone sensitization with weekly scalp DPC. TCRdb called the RACE reads again in MiXCR, with one record for every CDR3 protein. The repertoire holds a few hundred thousand distinct CDR3 sequences, with around 7.7% as singletons. The sequences come from whole blood, collected in connection with sensitization to the hapten diphenylcyclopropenone (DPC). The receptor set was obtained from a man aged 18 to 29 with alopecia areata. Some clones in this sample may be carry-over from other donors' samples.

This clonotype was counted only a few times. The chain joins TRBV28 to TRBJ2-1; 8 bases fit TRBD2. The junction had 17 bases not matched to a gene; V was cut back by 5 bases and J by 8 bases. This CDR3 is 17 amino acids long. In germline, CDR1 is MDHEN, CDR2 SYDVKM. CDR3 nucleotide sequence: TGTGCCAGCAGTCAACCCTCCACGCGGGGGGAAGAGGATGAGCAGTTCTTC. Translating gives CASSQPSTRGEEDEQFF.

The chain is built from TRBV10-3 and TRBJ1-1; D remains unclear. V was pared by 4 bases and J by 2 bases, with 5 bases between. This CDR3 contains 12 residues. Germline CDR1 reads ENHRY; CDR2 reads SYGVKD. CDR3: CAISARNTEAFF. CDR3 coding DNA: TGTGCCATCAGTGCCCGAAACACTGAAGCTTTCTTT.

V usage is TRBV20-1 and J usage is TRBJ2-2; D is possibly TRBD1 (6 bases). CDR1 and CDR2 from the germline V gene are DFQATT and SNEGSKA (reference sequence). The CDR3 totals 13 residues. V was cut by 6 bases and J by 0 bases, with 8 bases left in between. In nucleotides, the CDR3 is TGCAGTGCGGGACATCCGAACACCGGGGAGCTGTTTTTT. Its protein product is CSAGHPNTGELFF.

This clonotype was seen only a few times. The rearrangement links TRBV7-9 to TRBJ2-7; the D is unclear. Germline-derived CDR1 and CDR2 are SEHNR and FQNEAQ (reference sequence). This CDR3 is built from 15 residues. Trimming removed 5 bases at V and 5 bases at J, with 19 bases between. CDR3 nucleotides: TGTGCCAGCAGCGCCGACCCACACGTATTCGACGAGCAGTACGTC. As protein: CASSADPHVFDEQYV.

V usage is TRBV6-2 or TRBV6-3 and J usage is TRBJ1-2; D ambiguous. Germline-derived CDR1 and CDR2 are MNHEY and SVGEGT. The germline V and J ends were trimmed by 8 bases and 2 bases, with 24 bases remaining between them. CDR3 length: 17 residues. The CDR3 DNA is TGTGCCAGCCACTCGTATGGGGTGGGTAACGACAACTATGGCTACACCTTC. This codes for CASHSYGVGNDNYGYTF.

This clonotype has at least ten counts. The rearrangement links TRBV7-2 to TRBJ1-1, with 9 bases matching TRBD1. The CDR3 spans 17 residues. With V trimmed by 1 base and J by 4 bases, 10 bases remained unmatched. Germline V CDR1 and CDR2: SGHTA, FQGNSA. This CDR3 is CASSLGWDRVSGTEAFF. The CDR3 nucleotides read TGTGCCAGCAGCTTAGGTTGGGACAGGGTCTCGGGCACTGAAGCTTTCTTT. The full variable domain, completed using reference TRBV7-2 and TRBJ1-1, is GAGVSQSPSNKVTEKGKDVELRCDPISGHTALYWYRQSLGQGLEFLIYFQGNSAPDKSGLPSDRFSAERTGGSVSTLTIQRTQQEDSAVYLCASSLGWDRVSGTEAFFGQGTRLTVV.

The chain has TRBV18 and TRBJ2-7; D is undetermined. Germline V lookup: CDR1 KGHSH, CDR2 LQKENI. This CDR3 spans 14 amino acids. The ends were cut back, 2 bases at V and 3 bases at J, with 11 bases in the middle. CDR3 protein: CASSPKYGDYEQYF. The CDR3 bases are TGTGCCAGCTCACCAAAGTACGGCGACTACGAGCAGTACTTC.

A few counts support this clonotype. This chain links TRBV4-3 with TRBJ2-3; TRBD1 matches at 9 bases. Germline-derived CDR1 and CDR2 are LGHNA and YSLEER. The CDR3 is made up of 16 amino acids. V gave up 0 bases and J gave up 4 bases; unmatched junction bases: 5. The DNA of the CDR3 is TGCGCCAGCAGCCAAGATAGGGGACAGGGTGCAGATACGCAGTATTTT. Amino acids: CASSQDRGQGADTQYF.

This clonotype showed up just a few times. V gene TRBV24-1 combines with J gene TRBJ2-3; TRBD1 is a possible D gene (5 bases). The CDR3 runs 14 residues. The V and J ends lost 5 bases and 4 bases respectively, with 12 bases between them. Germline V gives CDR1 KGHDR, CDR2 SFDVKD. The CDR3, as DNA: TGTGCCACCAGTGTTCCAGGGTCGCCAGATACGCAGTATTTT. Encoded protein: CATSVPGSPDTQYF.

This clonotype has a count of ten or more. The chain carries TRBV6-5 and TRBJ2-7; D gene uncertain. This CDR3 has 14 amino acids. Trimming removed 0 bases at V and 0 bases at J, with 6 bases between. Germline V CDR1 and CDR2: MNHEY, SVGAGI. The CDR3 nucleotides are TGTGCCAGCAGTTACTCGGTCAGCTCCTACGAGCAGTACGTC. It codes for CASSYSVSSYEQYV.

In its sample, this clonotype was seen a few times. This chain uses TRBV7-9 with TRBJ1-1; a possible D gene is TRBD1 (6 bases). Per germline, CDR1 SEHNR and CDR2 FQNEAQ (reference sequence). The V end lost 4 bases, the J end lost 1 base, and 16 bases lay between the germline ends. The CDR3 has 16 residues. The CDR3 sequence is CASSSLRTEPNTEAFF. CDR3 nucleotide sequence: TGTGCCAGCAGCTCCCTAAGGACAGAACCGAACACTGAAGCTTTCTTT. Combining the CDR3 with reference TRBV7-9 and TRBJ1-1 gives the whole variable domain DTGVSQNPRHKITKRGQNVTFRCDPISEHNRLYWYRQTLGQGPEFLTYFQNEAQLEKSRLLSDRFSAERPKGSFSTLEIQRTEQGDSAMYLCASSSLRTEPNTEAFFGQGTRLTVV.

This clonotype was recorded a few times. This chain links TRBV21-1 with TRBJ1-3. TRBV21-1 is annotated as a pseudogene. This CDR3 has 16 residues. The CDR3 DNA sequence: TGTGCCAGCAGCAAAGTGGGAGTGTCCTCTGGAAACACCATATATTTT. Translated: CASSKVGVSSGNTIYF.

A word on this clonotype: A read error may explain this, as a much larger clone is one base away. The rearrangement links TRBV28 to TRBJ1-1; D is unclear. The CDR3 sequence is 16 residues long. Between the trimmed V and J ends, which lost 6 bases and 3 bases, there was a span of 20 bases. Germline V lookup: CDR1 MDHEN, CDR2 SYDVKM. DNA of the CDR3: TGTGCCAGCAGCGACAAGGCCGGATTGTCGGACACTGAAGCTTTCTTT. Protein product: CASSDKAGLSDTEAFF.

This clonotype was counted only a few times. The V and J genes are TRBV18 and TRBJ1-2, with TRBD1 matching 9 bases. Germline-derived CDR1 and CDR2 are KGHSH and LQKENI. CDR3 length: 13 amino acids. J lost 8 bases, V lost 3 bases, and 4 bases had no gene match. The CDR3 sequence is CASSPGDRAGYTF. The CDR3 coding sequence is TGTGCCAGCTCACCGGGGGACAGGGCAGGCTACACCTTC.

V gene TRBV12-3 or TRBV12-4 combines with J gene TRBJ2-3, with D possibly being TRBD1 (6 bases). Trimming took off 3 bases at V and 8 bases at J, with 9 bases between the two ends. The CDR3 consists of 12 residues. CDR3 sequence reads: CASSFFRGTQYF. CDR3 in DNA: TGTGCCAGCAGTTTCTTCAGGGGTACGCAGTATTTT.

The chain is built from TRBV6-5 and TRBJ2-5, with 11 nucleotides matching TRBD2. V lost 4 bases to trimming and J lost 10 bases; unmatched junction nucleotides: 5. Germline CDR1 reads MNHEY; CDR2 reads SVGAGI. This CDR3 comprises 13 residues. The DNA for the CDR3 is TGTGCCAGCAGTTTCCTGACTAGCGGGGACCAGTACTTC. As protein: CASSFLTSGDQYF.

This chain joins TRBV6-5 and TRBJ1-4; D perhaps matches TRBD1 (5 bases). The CDR3 consists of 21 residues. Per the germline V gene, CDR1 is MNHEY and CDR2 is SVGAGI. Between the trimmed V and J ends, which lost 6 bases and 4 bases, there was a span of 33 bases. The DNA of the CDR3 is TGTGCCAGCAGCCGACATTTCCCTCCGGTAGGGGTCGATGAACATAATGAAAAACTGTTTTTT. Residues: CASSRHFPPVGVDEHNEKLFF.

The rearrangement links TRBV29-1 to TRBJ1-2; no definite D call. The length of the CDR3 is 11 residues. Trimming cost V 5 bases and J 7 bases, with 11 bases left between them. Germline CDR1 and CDR2: SQVTM and ANQGSEA. CDR3 nucleotides: TGCAGCGTTCCTATCTCGGCTGGCTACACCTTC. Its translation is CSVPISAGYTF.

This chain links TRBV6-2 or TRBV6-3 with TRBJ2-7; 8 bases map to TRBD2. The germline V gene encodes CDR1 MNHEY and CDR2 SVGEGT. This CDR3 comprises 14 residues. Unmatched junction bases numbered 8, after V lost 4 bases and J lost 6 bases. CDR3 DNA sequence: TGTGCCAGCAGTTGGGCGGGAGGAGTCCCCGAGCAGTACGTC. It encodes CASSWAGGVPEQYV.

V usage is TRBV5-6 and J usage is TRBJ2-5; the D gene could be TRBD1 or TRBD2 (6 bases each). The V gene lost 1 base and the J gene lost 2 bases, with 15 bases spanning the gap. This CDR3 spans 16 amino acids. The germline V gene encodes CDR1 SGHDT and CDR2 YYEEEE. This CDR3 reads CASSLRGPYTQETQYF. The CDR3 DNA follows: TGTGCCAGCAGCTTGCGGGGGCCCTACACGCAAGAGACCCAGTACTTC.

The V gene is TRBV6-2 or TRBV6-3, the J gene TRBJ2-1, with TRBD1 matching 7 bases. V trimming: 7 bases; J trimming: 0 bases; junction bases outside the gene matches: 6. Germline CDR1 MNHEY, CDR2 SVGEGT. CDR3 length equals 15 residues. This CDR3 is CASTPQGSSYNEQFF. In DNA, the CDR3 is TGTGCCAGCACCCCACAGGGGAGCTCCTACAATGAGCAGTTCTTC.

This clonotype was observed a few times. The chain employs TRBV12-3 or TRBV12-4 and TRBJ1-1; the match to TRBD1 covers 10 bases. The CDR3 totals 14 residues. V lost 6 bases to trimming and J lost 10 bases; unmatched junction nucleotides: 11. CDR3: CASSHRDRGWGAFF. In DNA form, the CDR3 reads TGTGCCAGCAGCCACCGGGACAGGGGATGGGGAGCTTTCTTT.

Only a few counts were recorded for this clonotype. The V and J genes are TRBV18 and TRBJ1-5, with no clear D. The germline V gene encodes CDR1 KGHSH and CDR2 LQKENI. The CDR3 length is 15 residues. Trimming took 5 bases from V and 0 from J, leaving 11 bases between them. CDR3 protein: CASSKDGDSNQPQHF. The CDR3 DNA sequence: TGTGCCAGCTCAAAGGACGGAGATAGCAATCAGCCCCAGCATTTT.

This clonotype came up many times. The V call is TRBV4-3, the J call TRBJ2-5, with TRBD2 matching over 11 bases. The CDR3 sequence is 14 residues long. CDR1 is LGHNA and CDR2 is YSLEER in the germline V gene. The trim removed 5 bases at V and 3 bases at J, leaving 2 bases unmatched. The DNA of the CDR3 is TGCGCCAGCAGCTTAGCGGGGGGGGAAGAGACCCAGTACTTC. Translated: CASSLAGGEETQYF.

Only a few counts were recorded for this clonotype. This chain connects TRBV27 to TRBJ1-5, with D unclear. CDR3 length: 15 residues. CDR1 MNHEY and CDR2 SMNVEV come from the germline V gene (reference sequence). Trimming pared 6 bases from V and 0 bases from J, leaving 12 bases between. CDR3 amino acids: CASSIRAHSNQPQHF. DNA for the CDR3: TGTGCCAGCAGCATCCGGGCCCATAGCAATCAGCCCCAGCATTTT.

This clonotype was seen a handful of times. The V call is TRBV6-6, the J call TRBJ2-7; 7 nucleotides line up with TRBD1. CDR1 and CDR2 from the germline V gene are MNHNY and SVGAGI (reference sequence). Germline trimming cut 6 bases from V and 1 base from J; bases unmatched to any gene: 6. The CDR3 is 14 residues long. CDR3 in DNA: TGTGCCAGCAGGATTAACAGGGGTTCCTACGAGCAGTACTTC. It codes for CASRINRGSYEQYF.

This clonotype has more than one count but fewer than ten. The chain links TRBV5-1 to TRBJ2-7; D not resolved. The CDR3 contains 13 residues. From germline, CDR1 is SGHRS and CDR2 YFSETQ. Trimming removed 0 bases from V and 3 bases from J, with 7 bases in between. The CDR3 region has the DNA TGCGCCAGCAGCTTGGGCCAGGACTACGAGCAGTACTTC. Translating gives CASSLGQDYEQYF.

The CDR3 loop reads CSARVMGIAQYF. CDR3 nucleotides: TGCAGTGCTAGAGTGATGGGAATCGCGCAGTATTTT. The chain employs TRBV20-1 and TRBJ2-3, with D hard to call. Deletions cut 1 base from V and 10 bases from J, with 12 bases between. The germline gives CDR1 DFQATT, CDR2 SNEGSKA (reference sequence). The CDR3 runs to 12 residues.

This clonotype has more than one count but fewer than ten. The chain links TRBV27 to TRBJ2-3; possibly TRBD1 or TRBD2 for D (6 bases each). This CDR3 has 13 residues. The V end was cut by 4 bases, the J end by 6 bases, with 11 bases between. Germline V lookup: CDR1 MNHEY, CDR2 SMNVEV (reference sequence). This chain's CDR3 is CASSSGAGDTQYF. For the CDR3, the DNA is TGTGCCAGCAGTTCGGGGGCCGGGGATACGCAGTATTTT.

The chain recombines TRBV5-1 with TRBJ2-7; 12 nucleotides align to TRBD2. Germline lookup yields CDR1 SGHRS and CDR2 YFSETQ. Trimming removed 4 bases from V and 6 bases from J; junction bases left unmatched: 11. This CDR3 region has 16 residues. This CDR3 reads CASSDKTSGGRAEQYF. The CDR3 region has the DNA TGCGCCAGCAGCGATAAAACTAGCGGGGGGCGTGCCGAGCAGTACTTC.

The chain combines TRBV20-1 with TRBJ2-1; maybe TRBD2 (7 bases). The CDR3 spans 17 residues. Looked up from germline, CDR1 is DFQATT and CDR2 is SNEGSKA (reference sequence). Deletions cut 1 base from V and 0 bases from J, with 16 bases between. CDR3 DNA sequence: TGCAGTGCTAGAGGGAGGGGGGGTAGTAACTCCTACAATGAGCAGTTCTTC. It specifies CSARGRGGSNSYNEQFF.

This clonotype was seen only a few times. This rearrangement joins TRBV28 to TRBJ2-1, with 8 nucleotides matching TRBD1. The germline V gene encodes CDR1 MDHEN and CDR2 SYDVKM. CDR3 length equals 16 residues. Trimming cost V 5 bases and J 1 base; bases outside gene matches: 7. DNA of the CDR3: TGTGCCAGCAGTCATGGGACAGGAGGGTCCTACAATGAGCAGTTCTTC. Its translation: CASSHGTGGSYNEQFF.